Each of the 6 T cell receptor beta chains below was sequenced from the same sample in a study of blood T cell repertoires in COVID-19. Profiled with immunoSEQ multiplex PCR; TCRdb holds only in-frame clones, not every one. The table has approximately 250,000 clones, about nine tenths seen once. Input material: PBMCs or T cells enriched from blood (not recorded which). These receptors were taken from a woman between 25 and 40 years old with acute COVID-19.

This chain links TRBV28 with TRBJ1-2; 9 nucleotides match TRBD1. The CDR3 spans 14 residues. Germline CDR1 reads MDHEN; CDR2 reads SYDVKM. Trimming cost V 6 bases and J 6 bases; bases outside gene matches: 8. CDR3 amino acids: CASRIPQGADGYTF. CDR3 in DNA: TGTGCCAGCAGAATACCACAGGGGGCGGATGGCTACACCTTC.

The chain links TRBV28 to TRBJ2-2; 8 nucleotides match TRBD1. The CDR3 covers 19 residues. Trimming took 3 bases from V and 5 from J; bases not matched to a gene: 17. Germline CDR1 reads MDHEN; CDR2 reads SYDVKM. CDR3 nucleotide sequence: TGTGCCAGCAGTTTCTTGCGGACAGGGTCGGATTTTAGGACCGGGGAGCTGTTTTTT. This gives the protein CASSFLRTGSDFRTGELFF.

V usage is TRBV6-5 and J usage is TRBJ2-7; 7 bases align to TRBD1. The CDR3 runs 15 residues. With 6 bases clipped from V and 1 base from J, the junction kept 9 bases outside the gene matches. Germline values: CDR1 MNHEY, CDR2 SVGAGI. The CDR3 bases are TGTGCCAGCAGCGTAACAGGGGTTTCATCCTACGAGCAGTACTTC. Its translation is CASSVTGVSSYEQYF.

The gene calls are TRBV3-1 (or the pseudogene TRBV3-2) and TRBJ2-7; D is possibly TRBD2 (6 bases). The CDR3 length is 15 residues. The germline V gene encodes CDR1 LGHDT and CDR2 YNNKEL (reference sequence). Trimming took off 3 bases at V and 0 bases at J, with 12 bases between the two ends. The CDR3: CASSHVAASSYEQYF. The CDR3 coding sequence is TGTGCCAGCAGCCACGTAGCGGCTAGCTCCTACGAGCAGTACTTC.

J is TRBJ1-1 and V is TRBV4-1; D unresolved. Deletions cut 2 bases from V and 1 base from J, with 14 bases between. Germline CDR1 and CDR2: MGHRA and YSYEKL. CDR3 size: 16 residues. The CDR3 nucleotides are TGCGCCAGCAGCCAACCCCTCCCAGGTGCGAACACTGAAGCTTTCTTT. The encoded protein is CASSQPLPGANTEAFF.

V and J are TRBV19 and TRBJ2-7; TRBD1 matches at 8 bases. The CDR3 consists of 18 residues. The V gene end was trimmed by 0 bases and the J gene end by 4 bases; junction bases not matched to a gene: 14. From germline, CDR1 is LNHDA and CDR2 SQIVND (reference sequence). The CDR3 region has the DNA TGTGCCAGTAGTATAGATTATATCGCAGGGGGCGCCGGTTACGAGCAGTACTTC. This sequence encodes CASSIDYIAGGAGYEQYF. The full variable domain, with the rest looked up from reference TRBV19 and TRBJ2-7, is DGGITQSPKYLFRKEGQNVTLSCEQNLNHDAMYWYRQDPGQGLRLIYYSQIVNDFQKGDIAEGYSVSREKKESFPLTVTSAQKNPTAFYLCASSIDYIAGGAGYEQYFGPGTRLTVT.